The next 20 T cell receptor beta chains were all read from a single sample in a study of regulatory T cells in long-lasting Graves disease. Time point defined: newly diagnosed GD, antithyroid drugs for less than 3 months. From RNA extracted from PBMCs, the TCR library was made. In building TCR beta libraries, iRepertoire HTBI primers were used together with Arm-PCR of CDR3 regions. TCRdb reprocessed the multiplex PCR reads with MiXCR, giving one entry per CDR3 protein. The profile shows 530,000 or so distinct CDR3 sequences, roughly 12% of them singletons. This sample was also put to use in a study of T cells in Graves' hyperthyroidism and ophthalmopathy.

The sample in question was peripheral blood mononuclear cells (PBMCs), obtained at new diagnosis, from a patient treated with antithyroid drugs. These receptors were obtained from a man under 40 with Graves disease.

Ten or more counts support this clonotype. The chain has TRBV7-9 and TRBJ2-7, with D perhaps matching TRBD2 (5 bases). Germline V CDR1 and CDR2: SEHNR, FQNEAQ (reference sequence). CDR3 length: 12 amino acids. Trimming pared 2 bases from V and 5 bases from J, leaving 7 bases between. DNA for the CDR3: TGTGCCAGCAGCTTACTTAGCGACGAGCAGTACTTC. This translates into CASSLLSDEQYF.

This clonotype occurred many times. CDR3 nucleotide sequence: TGTGCCAGCGGACAGGCTTCCTACGAGCAGTACTTC. Residues: CASGQASYEQYF. The V call is TRBV7-9, the J call TRBJ2-7, with 7 bases identical to TRBD1. From germline, CDR1 is SEHNR and CDR2 FQNEAQ (reference sequence). V was pared by 8 bases and J by 1 base, with 2 bases of the junction left unmatched. This CDR3 has 12 amino acids.

The rearrangement uses TRBV19 and TRBJ2-7; D may be TRBD2 (5 bases). Per germline, CDR1 LNHDA and CDR2 SQIVND (reference sequence). V was clipped by 3 bases and J by 6 bases, with 15 bases between them. The length of the CDR3 is 14 residues. CDR3 nucleotides: TGTGCCAGTAGTATGTTCCGGGAAAAGGCCGAGCAGTACTTC. Its translation: CASSMFREKAEQYF.

The table lists this clonotype with many counts. The genes are TRBV7-9 and TRBJ2-4; D call uncertain. Trimming shortened V by 3 bases and J by 7 bases, and 4 bases separated the two germline ends. The CDR3 runs to 11 residues. Germline V gene data show CDR1 as SEHNR and CDR2 as FQNEAQ (reference sequence). CDR3 in amino acids: CASSLNNIQYF. The CDR3 nucleotides are TGTGCCAGCAGCTTGAATAACATTCAGTACTTC.

This clonotype appeared many times. The rearrangement links TRBV7-2 to TRBJ2-1, with TRBD1 matching over 8 bases. V dropped 5 bases and J dropped 6; count of bases not matched to a gene: 9. This CDR3 has 15 residues. CDR1 SGHTA and CDR2 FQGNSA come from the germline V gene. The CDR3 sequence: CASSPWTGTGNEQFF. The CDR3 DNA reads as TGTGCCAGCAGCCCATGGACAGGGACGGGCAATGAGCAGTTCTTC. Full variable domain (remainder filled in from reference TRBV7-2 and TRBJ2-1): GAGVSQSPSNKVTEKGKDVELRCDPISGHTALYWYRQSLGQGLEFLIYFQGNSAPDKSGLPSDRFSAERTGGSVSTLTIQRTQQEDSAVYLCASSPWTGTGNEQFFGPGTRLTVL.

This clonotype occurred many times. The J gene is TRBJ2-1, the V gene TRBV20-1, with 8 bases matching TRBD2. Germline CDR1 and CDR2: DFQATT and SNEGSKA (reference sequence). The ends lost 0 bases at V and 0 bases at J; junction bases unmatched: 4. The CDR3 is 16 residues long. CDR3 in amino acids: CSAREKSGSSYNEQFF. CDR3 sequence (DNA): TGCAGTGCTAGAGAAAAAAGCGGGAGCTCCTACAATGAGCAGTTCTTC.

The J gene is TRBJ2-1, the V gene TRBV4-1; D call uncertain. This CDR3 comprises 12 residues. V shed 1 base and J shed 9 bases, with 7 bases lying between them. In germline, CDR1 is MGHRA, CDR2 YSYEKL. The CDR3 nucleotides are TGCGCCAGCAGCCAAGGACTTTTTGAGCAGTTCTTC. This codes for CASSQGLFEQFF.

At least ten counts were recorded for this clonotype. The chain employs TRBV5-1 and TRBJ2-3; 8 positions match TRBD1. Trimming cost V 4 bases and J 1 base; bases outside gene matches: 2. The germline CDR1 and CDR2 sequences are SGHRS and YFSETQ. The CDR3 spans 14 residues. Written as DNA, the CDR3 is TGCGCCAGCAGCCTACAGGGGGGCACAGATACGCAGTATTTT. This sequence encodes CASSLQGGTDTQYF.

In regard to this clonotype: Being one base from a much bigger clone, this may be a read error. The chain joins TRBV12-3 or TRBV12-4 to TRBJ2-5; the match to TRBD1 covers 7 bases. The CDR3 extends over 14 amino acids. The ends lost 9 bases at V and 2 bases at J; junction bases unmatched: 9. The CDR3 bases are TGTGCCAGTTCAGAACAGGGGCCACAAGAGACCCAGTACTTC. Protein sequence: CASSEQGPQETQYF.

Note on this clonotype: Possible read error: a much larger clone is one base away. This sequence joins TRBV7-8 and TRBJ2-7; 7 bases are a match to TRBD1. Per the germline V gene, CDR1 is SGHVS and CDR2 is FQNEAQ. The CDR3 has 16 amino acids. V lost 1 base to trimming and J lost 0 bases; unmatched junction nucleotides: 6. The CDR3 loop is CASSLEGAELSYEQYF. The CDR3 nucleotides read TGTGCCAGCAGCTTAGAGGGGGCAGAACTCTCCTACGAGCAGTACTTC.

Turning to this clonotype: Given a much more abundant clone one base away, this may be a read error. The chain carries TRBV19 and TRBJ2-5; weak D call: TRBD1 (6 bases). The CDR3 totals 14 residues. V was trimmed by 6 bases and J by 4 bases, leaving 15 bases between them. Germline CDR1 LNHDA, CDR2 SQIVND (reference sequence). In nucleotides, the CDR3 is TGTGCCAGTAGCAGGGGAAGAAGACGAGAGACCCAGTACTTC. It yields the protein CASSRGRRRETQYF.

This clonotype occurred many times. The rearrangement joins TRBV11-2 to TRBJ2-3, with TRBD1 as a possible D gene (6 bases). CDR3 size: 18 residues. Germline V gives CDR1 SGHAT, CDR2 FQNNGV. V lost 1 base and J lost 2, with 19 bases in between. The DNA for the CDR3 is TGTGCCAGCAGCTTAGTTGTAGACAGGCGGTTCACCACAGATACGCAGTATTTT. It specifies CASSLVVDRRFTTDTQYF.

The chain combines TRBV15 with TRBJ1-2; D call uncertain. The CDR3 is 15 amino acids. The germline V and J ends were trimmed by 1 base and 0 bases, with 9 bases remaining between them. Germline CDR1 is LNHNV and CDR2 is YYDKDF (reference sequence). DNA for the CDR3: TGTGCCACCAGCAGAGCCGGATTAGCTAACTATGGCTACACCTTC. The encoded protein is CATSRAGLANYGYTF.

V usage is TRBV7-2 and J usage is TRBJ2-1; no definite D call. Between the trimmed V and J ends, which lost 3 bases and 0 bases, there was a span of 6 bases. Germline values: CDR1 SGHTA, CDR2 FQGNSA. CDR3 length equals 14 residues. CDR3 region: CASSFKDSYNEQFF. In nucleotides, the CDR3 is TGTGCCAGCAGCTTCAAGGACTCCTACAATGAGCAGTTCTTC.

This clonotype was seen repeatedly, ten times or more. This chain links TRBV11-2 with TRBJ2-5; D not certain. Germline V gene sequence: CDR1 SGHAT, CDR2 FQNNGV. V gave up 6 bases and J gave up 5 bases, with 19 bases separating them. The CDR3 has 15 residues. CDR3 region: CASRYRPRFGETQYF. CDR3 bases: TGTGCCAGCAGATACCGACCCCGATTCGGGGAGACCCAGTACTTC.

This clonotype appeared many times. This chain connects TRBV28 to TRBJ2-7; 10 nucleotides align to TRBD1. CDR3 size: 15 residues. CDR1 MDHEN and CDR2 SYDVKM come from the germline V gene. V lost 1 base and J lost 3; bases outside the gene matches: 3. In DNA form, the CDR3 reads TGTGCCAGCAGTTTATCGACAGGGGGCAGCTACGAGCAGTACTTC. Its protein is CASSLSTGGSYEQYF.

This clonotype has a count of ten or more. This rearrangement joins TRBV6-2 or TRBV6-3 to TRBJ2-1; 12 bases fit TRBD2. Germline lookup yields CDR1 MNHEY and CDR2 SVGEGT. The V and J ends lost 5 bases and 3 bases, in that order; junction bases with no gene match: 5. The CDR3 runs 16 residues. The CDR3 bases are TGTGCCAGCAGTCCCAGACTAGCGGGAGTCTACAATGAGCAGTTCTTC. Its protein product is CASSPRLAGVYNEQFF.

The rearrangement links TRBV20-1 to TRBJ2-2; 14 bases fit TRBD2. The ends lost 5 bases at V and 5 bases at J; junction bases unmatched: 4. The CDR3 covers 15 residues. The germline gives CDR1 DFQATT, CDR2 SNEGSKA (reference sequence). Here the CDR3 DNA reads TGCAGTGCTCCGGGACTAGCGGGAGATACCGGGGAGCTGTTTTTT. Translating gives CSAPGLAGDTGELFF.

In its sample, this clonotype was seen a few times. This chain connects TRBV10-2 to TRBJ1-5; the D gene is possibly TRBD1 (5 bases). Germline V gene lookup returns CDR1 WSHSY and CDR2 SAAADI. This CDR3 is built from 14 residues. With 8 bases removed from V and 1 base from J, the gap between germline ends came to 12 bases. The CDR3 DNA sequence: TGCGCCAGCGGAGGGGATAGGAGCAATCAGCCCCAGCATTTT. Protein: CASGGDRSNQPQHF.

The chain joins TRBV28 to TRBJ2-1; the match to TRBD2 covers 7 bases. Germline-derived CDR1 and CDR2 are MDHEN and SYDVKM. V shed 7 bases and J 8 bases; nucleotides not matched to a gene: 8. This CDR3 spans 13 amino acids. CDR3 region: CASISAGVDEQFF. The CDR3 coding sequence is TGTGCCAGCATTTCCGCGGGAGTCGATGAGCAGTTCTTC.